These 9 T cell receptor beta chains were sequenced from one sample in a study of T-cell reconstitution after alpha-beta-depleted transplantation in children. Unique molecular identifiers featured in how the TCRbeta library was prepared. TCRdb recomputed calls from the PCR reads with MiXCR, one row per CDR3 protein. The sample lists a few hundred thousand distinct CDR3 sequences, roughly 9.1% occurring once. Here the sequenced sample was PBMCs, taken before TCRalphabeta/CD19-depleted stem cell transplant. These receptors came from a boy under two years old with acute myeloid leukemia, due to receive a stem cell transplant.

The rearrangement joins TRBV29-1 to TRBJ1-1, with 7 bases matching TRBD1. The CDR3 is 12 residues long. Germline V gives CDR1 SQVTM, CDR2 ANQGSEA. Losses at the gene ends were 5 bases for V and 8 bases for J; bases not matched to a gene: 8. CDR3 in DNA: TGCAGCGTTCACCCCGGACAGGCGGAAGCTTTCTTT. Translating it yields CSVHPGQAEAFF.

There are many counts of this clonotype. The gene calls are TRBV7-3 and TRBJ2-3, with D possibly being TRBD2 (5 bases). Germline-derived CDR1 and CDR2 are SGHTA and FQGTGA. The CDR3 runs to 14 residues. The germline V and J ends were trimmed by 5 bases and 0 bases, with 9 bases remaining between them. CDR3 DNA: TGTGCCAGCAGCAGCGGTGGTAGCACAGATACGCAGTATTTT. Its translation is CASSSGGSTDTQYF.

There are many counts of this clonotype. V usage is TRBV6-5 and J usage is TRBJ1-2, with D tentatively TRBD1 (5 bases). CDR3 length equals 11 residues. Germline assignment: CDR1 MNHEY and CDR2 SVGAGI. The V gene lost 5 bases and the J gene lost 4 bases, with 5 bases spanning the gap. In DNA form, the CDR3 reads TGTGCCAGCAGTGACAGCTATGGCTACACCTTC. Residues: CASSDSYGYTF.

V gene TRBV5-4 combines with J gene TRBJ2-2; D is unresolved. This CDR3 spans 13 amino acids. The ends were cut back, 4 bases at V and 7 bases at J, with 11 bases in the middle. Germline assignment: CDR1 SGHNT and CDR2 YYREEE (reference sequence). The CDR3 sequence is CASSLGFGGELFF. For the CDR3, the DNA is TGTGCCAGCAGCCTGGGGTTTGGCGGGGAGCTGTTTTTT.

This clonotype was seen a handful of times. The chain is built from TRBV29-1 and TRBJ2-1, with D uncertain. V dropped 7 bases and J dropped 4 bases, with 11 bases sitting between them. CDR1 and CDR2 (germline): SQVTM, ANQGSEA. There are 12 residues in the CDR3. CDR3: CSGRGRYNEQFF. CDR3 bases: TGCAGCGGAAGAGGACGTTACAATGAGCAGTTCTTC.

This clonotype was seen only a few times. The genes are TRBV5-1 and TRBJ2-1; the match to TRBD2 covers 10 bases. This CDR3 is 19 amino acids long. V lost 2 bases and J lost 2; bases outside the gene matches: 13. Germline V gene data show CDR1 as SGHRS and CDR2 as YFSETQ. CDR3 DNA: TGCGCCAGCAGCTTCCTAGCGGGAGTTGTGTTTAAACCCTACAATGAGCAGTTCTTC. Its protein is CASSFLAGVVFKPYNEQFF.

In its sample, this clonotype was seen many times. V and J are TRBV12-3 or TRBV12-4 and TRBJ2-1; weak D call: TRBD2 (6 bases). V dropped 4 bases and J dropped 0 bases, with 10 bases sitting between them. This CDR3 is built from 15 residues. CDR3 amino acids: CASSWAGSSYNEQFF. CDR3 DNA sequence: TGTGCCAGCAGTTGGGCGGGAAGCTCCTACAATGAGCAGTTCTTC.

This clonotype was seen many times. The chain uses TRBV12-3 or TRBV12-4 and TRBJ1-4; D is uncertain. The CDR3 has 13 amino acids. Trimming removed 3 bases from V and 8 bases from J, with 10 bases in between. The CDR3 is CASSLVPKEKLFF. The CDR3 DNA reads TGTGCCAGCAGTTTGGTTCCGAAGGAAAAACTGTTTTTT.

This clonotype was detected a few times. This chain joins TRBV29-1 and TRBJ2-7, with 9 bases lining up with TRBD1. Germline V CDR1 and CDR2: SQVTM, ANQGSEA. V shed 0 bases, J shed 4 bases, and the junction held 10 bases outside the gene matches. This CDR3 region has 16 residues. The CDR3 nucleotides are TGCAGCGTTGAAGATCCCCACAGGGGGCTGGAGTACGAGCAGTACTTC. This encodes CSVEDPHRGLEYEQYF.